This passage covers 11 T cell receptor beta chains from one sample sequenced in a study of CXCR3-negative and CXCR3-positive naive CD8 T cells. Study results and caveats: When CXCR3-positive naive cells were set against CXCR3-negative naive cells, the former had more hydrophobic TRB CDR3s.

TRB cDNA libraries were made by UMI-labeled 5' RACE. TCRdb reprocessed the 5' RACE reads, keeping one entry per CDR3 protein, no DNA. This table holds roughly 100,000 distinct CDR3 sequences. These receptors lack a known antigen. The sequenced material came from naive CXCR3+ CD8+ T cells from blood. Subset here: CD45RO-CCR7+CD27+CD95- naive CD8+ T cells expressing CXCR3 (TNR3+). The receptors derive from a human donor in good health. Some clones in this sample may be carry-over from other donors' samples.

CDR3 loop: CASSQTGERGVRVETQYF. This chain joins TRBV5-6 and TRBJ2-5; the TCRdb call, TRBD2, lacks DNA for checking. Per the germline V gene, CDR1 is SGHDT and CDR2 is YYEEEE. The CDR3 is 18 residues long.

This chain joins TRBV5-1 and TRBJ2-7; absent DNA, TCRdb's TRBD1 call cannot be checked. The CDR3 has 13 residues. Germline loops: CDR1 SGHRS, CDR2 YFSETQ. CDR3: CASRGQGINEQYF.

This chain uses TRBV5-6 with TRBJ2-7; TCRdb reports TRBD1, a call that lacks DNA to check it against. CDR3 length equals 14 residues. Per the germline V gene, CDR1 is SGHDT and CDR2 is YYEEEE. The CDR3 here is CASTGQGATYEQYF.

This chain links TRBV29-1 with TRBJ1-2. CDR3 length: 11 amino acids. In germline, CDR1 is SQVTM, CDR2 ANQGSEA. CDR3 in amino acids: CSVGVNYGYTF.

The rearrangement joins TRBV28 to TRBJ2-5; TCRdb gives TRBD1 as the D gene, but with no DNA this cannot be confirmed. CDR1 is MDHEN and CDR2 is SYDVKM in the germline V gene. The CDR3 is 17 amino acids. CDR3 in amino acids: CASSPFSNRGGRETQYF.

The V call is TRBV14, the J call TRBJ1-2; TCRdb returns TRBD1, unconfirmable since there is no DNA. Looked up from germline, CDR1 is SGHDN and CDR2 is FVKESK. This CDR3 is 14 amino acids long. CDR3 sequence: CASSQTGVNYGYTF.

This chain connects TRBV30 to TRBJ2-2; TCRdb returns TRBD2, unconfirmable since there is no DNA. CDR3 size: 16 residues. Germline-derived CDR1 and CDR2 are GTSNPN and SVGIG (reference sequence). CDR3 protein: CAWISWASGGAGELFF.

The CDR3 is CASSQPGVAGAEQYF. The gene calls are TRBV7-6 and TRBJ2-7; TCRdb's D call, TRBD2, is unchecked because there is no DNA. CDR3 length: 15 amino acids. Per germline, CDR1 SGHVS and CDR2 FNYEAQ.

The chain employs TRBV5-1 and TRBJ2-1; the TCRdb call, TRBD1, lacks DNA for checking. The CDR3 loop spans 13 amino acids. Germline V gene data show CDR1 as SGHRS and CDR2 as YFSETQ. The CDR3 sequence: CASSLGQGLLQFF.

The V call is TRBV6-5, the J call TRBJ2-2; checking the TCRdb D call of TRBD2 is not possible without DNA. The CDR3 extends over 14 amino acids. In germline, CDR1 is MNHEY, CDR2 SVGAGI. CDR3 sequence reads: CASSSGQSTGELFF.

J is TRBJ1-1 and V is TRBV19. The CDR3 contains 14 residues. CDR1 LNHDA and CDR2 SQIVND come from the germline V gene (reference sequence). The CDR3 reads CASSTGGVNTEAFF.